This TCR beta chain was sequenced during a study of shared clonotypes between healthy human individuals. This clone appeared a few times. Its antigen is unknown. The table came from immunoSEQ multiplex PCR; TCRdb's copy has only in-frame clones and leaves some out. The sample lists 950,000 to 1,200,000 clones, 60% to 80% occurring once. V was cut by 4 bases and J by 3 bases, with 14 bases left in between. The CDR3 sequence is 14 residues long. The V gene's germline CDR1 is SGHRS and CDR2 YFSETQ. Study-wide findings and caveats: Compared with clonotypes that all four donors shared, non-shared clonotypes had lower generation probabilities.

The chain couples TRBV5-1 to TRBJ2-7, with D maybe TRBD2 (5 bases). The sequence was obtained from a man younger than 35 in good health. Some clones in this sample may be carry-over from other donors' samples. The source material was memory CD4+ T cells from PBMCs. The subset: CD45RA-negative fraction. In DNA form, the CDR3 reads TGCGCCAGCAGCATGGGAACCGGGGACTACGAGCAGTACTTC. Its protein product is CASSMGTGDYEQYF.